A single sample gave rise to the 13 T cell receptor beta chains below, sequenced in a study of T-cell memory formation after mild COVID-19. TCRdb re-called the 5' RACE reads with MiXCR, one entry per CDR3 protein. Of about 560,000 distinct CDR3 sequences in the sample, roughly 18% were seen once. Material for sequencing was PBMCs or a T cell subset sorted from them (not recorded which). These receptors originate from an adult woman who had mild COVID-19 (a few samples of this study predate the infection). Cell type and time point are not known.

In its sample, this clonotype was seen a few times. CDR3 amino acids: CATRDRGLTEPQHF. The CDR3 DNA reads as TGTGCCACCAGGGACAGGGGGCTCACGGAGCCCCAGCATTTT. This chain links TRBV24-1 with TRBJ1-5, with 11 bases aligning to TRBD1. The germline V gene has CDR1 KGHDR and CDR2 SFDVKD. The trim removed 7 bases at V and 8 bases at J, leaving 6 bases unmatched. The CDR3 contains 14 residues.

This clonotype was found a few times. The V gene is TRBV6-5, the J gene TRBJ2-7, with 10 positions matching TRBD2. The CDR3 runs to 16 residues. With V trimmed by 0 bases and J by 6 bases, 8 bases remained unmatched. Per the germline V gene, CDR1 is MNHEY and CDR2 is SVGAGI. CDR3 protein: CASSYSITSGTGEQYF. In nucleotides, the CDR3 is TGTGCCAGCAGTTACTCGATTACTAGCGGGACCGGCGAGCAGTACTTC.

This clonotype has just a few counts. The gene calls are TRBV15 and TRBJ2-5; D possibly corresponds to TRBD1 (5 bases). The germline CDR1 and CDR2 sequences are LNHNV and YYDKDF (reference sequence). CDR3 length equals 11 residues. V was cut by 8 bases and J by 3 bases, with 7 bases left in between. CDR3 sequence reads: CATGHKETQYF. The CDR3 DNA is TGTGCCACCGGACACAAAGAGACCCAGTACTTC.

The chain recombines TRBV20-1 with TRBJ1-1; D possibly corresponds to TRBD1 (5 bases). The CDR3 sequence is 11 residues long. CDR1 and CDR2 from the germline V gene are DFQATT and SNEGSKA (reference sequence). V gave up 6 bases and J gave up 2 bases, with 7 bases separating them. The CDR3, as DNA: TGCAGTGCGACAGCTAACACTGAAGCTTTCTTT. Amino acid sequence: CSATANTEAFF.

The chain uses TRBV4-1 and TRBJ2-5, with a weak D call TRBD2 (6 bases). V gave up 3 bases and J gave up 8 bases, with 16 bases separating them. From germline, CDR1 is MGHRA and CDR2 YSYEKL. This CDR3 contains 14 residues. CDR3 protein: CASSHGLSLDTQYF. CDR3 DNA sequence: TGCGCCAGCAGCCACGGACTATCTCTCGATACCCAGTACTTC.

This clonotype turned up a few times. The chain's CDR3 is CASSQSGFSTDTQYF. DNA of the CDR3: TGCGCCAGCAGCCAAAGCGGATTTAGCACAGATACGCAGTATTTT. The chain combines TRBV5-1 with TRBJ2-3, with a tentative D call TRBD2 (5 bases). Germline V gene lookup returns CDR1 SGHRS and CDR2 YFSETQ. This CDR3 is built from 15 residues. Trimming took 4 bases from V and 0 from J, leaving 12 bases between them.

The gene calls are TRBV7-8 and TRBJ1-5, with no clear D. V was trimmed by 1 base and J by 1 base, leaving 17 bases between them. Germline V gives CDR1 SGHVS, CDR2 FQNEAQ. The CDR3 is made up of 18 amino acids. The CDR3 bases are TGTGCCAGCAGCTTAGGCCTTGGTTTGGGTGGGAGCAATCAGCCCCAGCATTTT. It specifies CASSLGLGLGGSNQPQHF.

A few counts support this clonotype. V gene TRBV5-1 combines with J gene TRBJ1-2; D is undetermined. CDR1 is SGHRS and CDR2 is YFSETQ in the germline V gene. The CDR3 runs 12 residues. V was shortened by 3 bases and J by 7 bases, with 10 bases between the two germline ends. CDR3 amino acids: CASSSGLRGYTF. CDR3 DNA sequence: TGCGCCAGCAGCTCCGGACTGCGTGGCTACACCTTC.

Here the CDR3 reads CASSLGDGAQPQHF. The CDR3 DNA reads TGCGCCAGCAGCTTGGGGGACGGAGCTCAGCCCCAGCATTTT. The V call is TRBV5-1, the J call TRBJ1-5; TRBD1 is a possible D gene (5 bases). The CDR3 runs to 14 residues. The V end was cut by 0 bases, the J end by 6 bases, with 10 bases between. Germline CDR1 is SGHRS and CDR2 is YFSETQ.

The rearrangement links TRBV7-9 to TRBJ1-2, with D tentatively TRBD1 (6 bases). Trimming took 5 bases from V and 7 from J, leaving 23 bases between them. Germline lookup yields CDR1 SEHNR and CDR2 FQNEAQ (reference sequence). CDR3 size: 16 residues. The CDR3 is CASSPPKGEGRFGYTF. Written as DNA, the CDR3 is TGTGCCAGCAGCCCCCCAAAGGGGGAGGGAAGGTTTGGCTACACCTTC.

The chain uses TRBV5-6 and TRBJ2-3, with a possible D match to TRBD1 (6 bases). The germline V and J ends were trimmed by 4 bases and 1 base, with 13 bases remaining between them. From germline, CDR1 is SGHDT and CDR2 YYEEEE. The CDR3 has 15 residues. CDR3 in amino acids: CASSLGQYRTDTQYF. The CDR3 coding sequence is TGTGCCAGCAGCCTAGGACAGTACCGCACAGATACGCAGTATTTT.

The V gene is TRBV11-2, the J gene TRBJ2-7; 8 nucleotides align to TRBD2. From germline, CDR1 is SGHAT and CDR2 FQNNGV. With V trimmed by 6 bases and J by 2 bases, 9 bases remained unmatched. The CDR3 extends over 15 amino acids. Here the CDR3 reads CASRIAGTRAYEQYF. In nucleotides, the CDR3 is TGTGCCAGCAGAATAGCCGGGACTAGGGCCTACGAGCAGTACTTC. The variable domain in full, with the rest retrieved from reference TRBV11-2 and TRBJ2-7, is EAGVAQSPRYKIIEKRQSVAFWCNPISGHATLYWYQQILGQGPKLLIQFQNNGVVDDSQLPKDRFSAERLKGVDSTLKIQPAKLEDSAVYLCASRIAGTRAYEQYFGPGTRLTVT.

The CDR3 DNA reads TGTGCCAGCTCACCAAGACAGGGGCCAAATTCACCCCTCCACTTT. Residues: CASSPRQGPNSPLHF. The chain carries TRBV18 and TRBJ1-6; 8 bases align to TRBD1. V lost 2 bases and J lost 7; bases outside the gene matches: 4. Germline V lookup: CDR1 KGHSH, CDR2 LQKENI. The CDR3 runs to 15 residues.